This record concerns one TCR beta chain sequence. Caucasian adults residing in Nashville, Tennessee made up all the donors. CD4+ cell separation produced CD45RA+ naive and CD45RA-negative memory subsets. The data belong to a study of shared clonotypes between healthy human individuals. Study-wide background: Two women and a few men aged 18 to 49 served as donors.

The assay was immunoSEQ multiplex PCR, and TCRdb's table has in-frame clones only and misses some. The sample holds approximately 700,000 clones, 73% seen once. V lost 0 bases to trimming and J lost 3 bases; unmatched junction nucleotides: 5. The CDR3 is 15 amino acids. Germline V lookup: CDR1 SGHRS, CDR2 YFSETQ. Sequenced sample: memory CD4+ T cells sorted from blood. The subset here: CD45RA-negative fraction. J is TRBJ2-7 and V is TRBV5-1; 8 bases line up with TRBD1. The sequence derives from a woman aged 30 to 39 in good health. The CDR3 reads CASSLVTGGHYEQYF. CDR3 in DNA: TGCGCCAGCAGCTTGGTAACAGGGGGTCACTACGAGCAGTACTTC.